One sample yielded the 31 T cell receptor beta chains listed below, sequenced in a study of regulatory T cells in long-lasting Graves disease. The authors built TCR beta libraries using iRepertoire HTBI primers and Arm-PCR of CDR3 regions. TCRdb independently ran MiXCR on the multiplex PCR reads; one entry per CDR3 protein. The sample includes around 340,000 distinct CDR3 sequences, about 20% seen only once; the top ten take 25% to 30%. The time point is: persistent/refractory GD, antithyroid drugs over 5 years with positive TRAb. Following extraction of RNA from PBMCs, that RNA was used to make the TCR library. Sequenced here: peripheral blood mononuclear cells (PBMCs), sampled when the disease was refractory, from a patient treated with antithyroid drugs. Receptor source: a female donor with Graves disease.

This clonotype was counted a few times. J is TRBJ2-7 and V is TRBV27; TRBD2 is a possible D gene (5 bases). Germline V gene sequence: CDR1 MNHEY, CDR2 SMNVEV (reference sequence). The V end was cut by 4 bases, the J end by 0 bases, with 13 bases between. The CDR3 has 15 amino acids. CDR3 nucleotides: TGTGCCAGCAGTTACGGCGGGCACTTCTCCTACGAGCAGTACTTC. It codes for CASSYGGHFSYEQYF.

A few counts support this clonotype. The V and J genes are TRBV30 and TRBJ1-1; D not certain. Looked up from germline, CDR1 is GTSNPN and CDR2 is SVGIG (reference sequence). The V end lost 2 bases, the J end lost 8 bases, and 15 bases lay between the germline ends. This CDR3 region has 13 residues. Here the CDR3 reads CAWSPTWPGEAFF. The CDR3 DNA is TGTGCCTGGAGTCCGACTTGGCCTGGAGAAGCTTTCTTT.

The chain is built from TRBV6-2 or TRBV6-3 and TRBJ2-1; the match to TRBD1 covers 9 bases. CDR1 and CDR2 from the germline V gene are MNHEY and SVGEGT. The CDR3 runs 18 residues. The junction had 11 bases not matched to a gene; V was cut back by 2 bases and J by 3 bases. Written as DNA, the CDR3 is TGTGCCAGCAGTTACCTTACGAGACGGGACAGGGACTACAATGAGCAGTTCTTC. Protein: CASSYLTRRDRDYNEQFF.

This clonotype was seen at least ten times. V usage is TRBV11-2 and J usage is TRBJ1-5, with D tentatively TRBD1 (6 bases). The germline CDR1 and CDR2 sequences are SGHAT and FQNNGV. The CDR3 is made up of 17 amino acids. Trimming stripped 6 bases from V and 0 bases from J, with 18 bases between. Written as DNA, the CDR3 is TGTGCCAGCAGTTCCGCCCAGGGGTCGATTAGCAATCAGCCCCAGCATTTT. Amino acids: CASSSAQGSISNQPQHF.

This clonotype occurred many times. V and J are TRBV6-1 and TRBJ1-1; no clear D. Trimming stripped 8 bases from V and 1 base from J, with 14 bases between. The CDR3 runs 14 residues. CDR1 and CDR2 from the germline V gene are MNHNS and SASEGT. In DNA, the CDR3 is TGTGCCAGCGCCATATCCGGGCCGAACACTGAAGCTTTCTTT. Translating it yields CASAISGPNTEAFF.

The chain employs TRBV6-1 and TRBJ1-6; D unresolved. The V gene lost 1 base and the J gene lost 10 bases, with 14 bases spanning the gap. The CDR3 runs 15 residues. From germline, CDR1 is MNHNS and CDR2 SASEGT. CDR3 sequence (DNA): TGTGCCAGCAGTGAAGTCACTCGGGCGGTCTCACCCCTCCACTTT. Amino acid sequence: CASSEVTRAVSPLHF.

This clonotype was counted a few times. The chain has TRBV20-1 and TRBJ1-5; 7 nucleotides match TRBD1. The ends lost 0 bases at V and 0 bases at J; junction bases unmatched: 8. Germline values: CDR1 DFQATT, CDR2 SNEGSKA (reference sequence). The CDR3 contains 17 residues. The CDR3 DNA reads TGCAGTGCTAGAGATGGCAGGACAGGTTATAGCAATCAGCCCCAGCATTTT. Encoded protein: CSARDGRTGYSNQPQHF.

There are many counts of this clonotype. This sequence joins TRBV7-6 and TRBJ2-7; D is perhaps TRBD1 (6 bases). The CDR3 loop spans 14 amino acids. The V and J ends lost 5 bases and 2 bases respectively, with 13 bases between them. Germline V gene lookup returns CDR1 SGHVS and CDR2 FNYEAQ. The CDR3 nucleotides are TGTGCCAGCAGCCCAATCGGACAGACCTACGAGCAGTACTTC. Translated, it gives CASSPIGQTYEQYF.

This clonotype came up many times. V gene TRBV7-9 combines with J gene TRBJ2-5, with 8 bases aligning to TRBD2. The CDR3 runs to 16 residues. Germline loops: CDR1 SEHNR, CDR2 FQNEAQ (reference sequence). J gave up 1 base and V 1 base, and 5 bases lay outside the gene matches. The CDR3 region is CASSLGGSGTQETQYF. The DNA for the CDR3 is TGTGCCAGCAGCTTAGGCGGTAGCGGGACCCAAGAGACCCAGTACTTC.

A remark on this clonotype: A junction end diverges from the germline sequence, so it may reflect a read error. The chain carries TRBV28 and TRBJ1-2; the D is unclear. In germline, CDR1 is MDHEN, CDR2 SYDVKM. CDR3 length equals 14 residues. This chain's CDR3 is CASSLGLGGYGYTF. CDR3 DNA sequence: TGTGCCAGCAGTTTGGGTTTGGGTGGATACGGCTACACTTTC.

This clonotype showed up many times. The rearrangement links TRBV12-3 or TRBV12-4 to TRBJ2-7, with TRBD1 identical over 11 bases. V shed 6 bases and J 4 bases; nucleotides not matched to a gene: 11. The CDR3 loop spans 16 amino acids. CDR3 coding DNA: TGTGCCAGCAGCCAAGGCATCGGGACAGGGGGATACGAGCAGTACTTC. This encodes CASSQGIGTGGYEQYF.

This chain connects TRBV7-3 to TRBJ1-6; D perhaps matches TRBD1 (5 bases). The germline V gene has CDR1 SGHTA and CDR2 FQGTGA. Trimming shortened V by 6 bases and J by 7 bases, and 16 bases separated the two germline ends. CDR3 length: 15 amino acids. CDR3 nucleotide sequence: TGTGCCAGCAGTTTGACCGGGACCCGAAATTCACCCCTCCACTTT. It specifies CASSLTGTRNSPLHF.

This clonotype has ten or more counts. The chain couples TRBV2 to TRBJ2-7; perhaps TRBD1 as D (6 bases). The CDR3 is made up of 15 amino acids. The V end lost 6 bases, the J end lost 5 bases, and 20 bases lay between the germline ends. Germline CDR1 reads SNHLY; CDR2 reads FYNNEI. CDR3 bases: TGTGCCAGCAGAGATCAGGGGCGACGAGTTGACGAGCAGTACTTC. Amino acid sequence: CASRDQGRRVDEQYF.

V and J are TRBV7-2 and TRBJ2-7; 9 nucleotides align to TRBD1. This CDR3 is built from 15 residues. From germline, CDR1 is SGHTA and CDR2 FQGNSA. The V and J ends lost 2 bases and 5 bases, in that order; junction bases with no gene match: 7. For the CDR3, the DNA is TGTGCCAGCAGCTTACAGGGACAGGGAGTCGACGAGCAGTACTTC. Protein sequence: CASSLQGQGVDEQYF.

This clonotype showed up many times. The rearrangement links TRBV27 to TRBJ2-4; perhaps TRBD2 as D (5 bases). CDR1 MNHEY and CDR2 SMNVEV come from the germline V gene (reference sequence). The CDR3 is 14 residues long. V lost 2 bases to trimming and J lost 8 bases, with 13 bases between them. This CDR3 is CASSLRGYLDIQYF. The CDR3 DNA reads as TGTGCCAGCAGTTTACGGGGTTATCTCGACATTCAGTACTTC.

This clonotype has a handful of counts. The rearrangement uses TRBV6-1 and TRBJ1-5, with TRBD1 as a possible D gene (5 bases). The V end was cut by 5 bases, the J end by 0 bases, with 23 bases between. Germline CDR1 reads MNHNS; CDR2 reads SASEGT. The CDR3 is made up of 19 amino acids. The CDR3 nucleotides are TGTGCCAGCAGTCCACGGGCCCGAGGGGAATCGTATAGCAATCAGCCCCAGCATTTT. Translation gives CASSPRARGESYSNQPQHF.

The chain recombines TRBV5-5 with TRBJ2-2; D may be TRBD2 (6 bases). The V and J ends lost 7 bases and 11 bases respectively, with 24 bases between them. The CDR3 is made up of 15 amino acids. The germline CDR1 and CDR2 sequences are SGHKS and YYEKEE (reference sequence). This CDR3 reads CASHLPRTTWSELFF. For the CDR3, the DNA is TGTGCCAGCCACCTTCCTCGGACTACCTGGAGCGAGCTGTTTTTT.

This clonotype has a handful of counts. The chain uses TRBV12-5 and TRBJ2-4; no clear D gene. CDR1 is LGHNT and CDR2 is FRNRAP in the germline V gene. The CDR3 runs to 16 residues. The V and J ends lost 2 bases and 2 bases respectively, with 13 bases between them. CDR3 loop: CASGLSGLESKNIQYF. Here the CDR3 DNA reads TGTGCTAGTGGTTTGTCCGGATTGGAATCCAAAAACATTCAGTACTTC.

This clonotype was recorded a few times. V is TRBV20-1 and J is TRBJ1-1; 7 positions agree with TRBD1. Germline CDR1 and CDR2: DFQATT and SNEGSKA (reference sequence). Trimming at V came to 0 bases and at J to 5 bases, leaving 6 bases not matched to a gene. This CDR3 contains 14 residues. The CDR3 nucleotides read TGCAGTGCTAGAGATGGCAGGGGGGGGACTGAAGCTTTCTTT. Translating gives CSARDGRGGTEAFF.

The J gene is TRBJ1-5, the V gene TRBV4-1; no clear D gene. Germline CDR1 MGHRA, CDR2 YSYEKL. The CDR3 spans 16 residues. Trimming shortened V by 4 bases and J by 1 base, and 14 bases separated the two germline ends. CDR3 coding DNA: TGCGCCAGCAGCCTACAAGGGCATAGAAGCAATCAGCCCCAGCATTTT. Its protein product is CASSLQGHRSNQPQHF.

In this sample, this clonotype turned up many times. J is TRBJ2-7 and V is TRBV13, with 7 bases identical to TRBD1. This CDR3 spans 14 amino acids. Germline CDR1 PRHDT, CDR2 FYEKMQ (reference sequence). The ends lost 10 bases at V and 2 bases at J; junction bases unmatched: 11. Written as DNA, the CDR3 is TGTGCCATTACTTTCCGGGACAGCGCCTACGAGCAGTACTTC. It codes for CAITFRDSAYEQYF.

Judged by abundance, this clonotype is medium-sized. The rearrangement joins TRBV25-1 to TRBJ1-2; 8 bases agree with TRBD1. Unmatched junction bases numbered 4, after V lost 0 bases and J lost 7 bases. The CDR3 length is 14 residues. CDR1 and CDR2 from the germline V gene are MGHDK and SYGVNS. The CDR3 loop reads CASSEYDRGAGYTF. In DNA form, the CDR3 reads TGTGCCAGCAGTGAATATGACAGGGGAGCTGGCTACACCTTC.

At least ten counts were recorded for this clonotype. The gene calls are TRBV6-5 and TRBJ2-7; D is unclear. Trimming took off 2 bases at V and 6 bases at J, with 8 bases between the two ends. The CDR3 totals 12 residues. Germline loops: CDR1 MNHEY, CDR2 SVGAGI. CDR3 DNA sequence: TGTGCCAGCAGTTACGGCTATGGCGAGCAGTACTTC. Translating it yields CASSYGYGEQYF.

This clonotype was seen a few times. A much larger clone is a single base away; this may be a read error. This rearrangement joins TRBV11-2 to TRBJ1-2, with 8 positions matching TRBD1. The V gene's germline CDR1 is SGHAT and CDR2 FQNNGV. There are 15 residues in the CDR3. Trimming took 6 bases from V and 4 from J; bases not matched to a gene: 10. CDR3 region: CASSWDRRGGYGYTF. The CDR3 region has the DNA TGTGCCAGCAGTTGGGACAGGCGTGGCGGCTATGGCTACACCTTC. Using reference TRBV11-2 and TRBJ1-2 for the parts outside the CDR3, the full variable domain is EAGVAQSPRYKIIEKRQSVAFWCNPISGHATLYWYQQILGQGPKLLIQFQNNGVVDDSQLPKDRFSAERLKGVDSTLKIQPAKLEDSAVYLCASSWDRRGGYGYTFGSGTRLTVV.

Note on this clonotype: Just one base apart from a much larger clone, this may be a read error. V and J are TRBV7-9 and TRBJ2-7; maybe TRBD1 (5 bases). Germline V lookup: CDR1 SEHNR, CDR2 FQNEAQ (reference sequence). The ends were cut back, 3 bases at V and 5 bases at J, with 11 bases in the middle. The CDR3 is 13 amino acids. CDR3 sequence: CASSFQGHDEQYF. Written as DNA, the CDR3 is TGTGCCAGCAGCTTCCAGGGTCATGACGAGCAGTACTTC.

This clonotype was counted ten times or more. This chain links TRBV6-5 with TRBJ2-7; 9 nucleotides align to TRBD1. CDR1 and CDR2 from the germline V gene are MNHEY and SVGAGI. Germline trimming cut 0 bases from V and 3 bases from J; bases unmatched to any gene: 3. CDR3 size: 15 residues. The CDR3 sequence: CASSYSGQGHYEQYF. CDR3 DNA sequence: TGTGCCAGCAGTTACTCTGGACAGGGGCACTACGAGCAGTACTTC.

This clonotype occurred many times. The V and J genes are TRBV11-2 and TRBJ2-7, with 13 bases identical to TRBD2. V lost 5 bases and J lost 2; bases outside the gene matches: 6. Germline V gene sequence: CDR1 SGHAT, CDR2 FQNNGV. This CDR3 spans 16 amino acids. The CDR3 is CASSPRLAGGTYEQYF. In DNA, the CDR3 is TGTGCCAGCAGCCCCAGACTAGCGGGGGGAACCTACGAGCAGTACTTC.

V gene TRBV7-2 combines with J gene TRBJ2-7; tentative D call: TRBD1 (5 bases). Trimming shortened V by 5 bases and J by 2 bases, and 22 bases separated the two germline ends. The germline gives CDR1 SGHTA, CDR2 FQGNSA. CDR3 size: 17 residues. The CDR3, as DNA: TGTGCCAGCAGCCCGGACACCCGACTGCGATTAGCCTACGAGCAGTACTTC. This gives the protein CASSPDTRLRLAYEQYF.

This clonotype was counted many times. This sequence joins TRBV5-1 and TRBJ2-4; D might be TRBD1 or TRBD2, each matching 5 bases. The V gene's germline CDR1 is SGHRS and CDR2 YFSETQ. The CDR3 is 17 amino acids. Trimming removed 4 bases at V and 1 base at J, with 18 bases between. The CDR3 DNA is TGCGCCAGCAGCCCGGGACCGTTCCACGTGGCCAAAAACATTCAGTACTTC. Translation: CASSPGPFHVAKNIQYF. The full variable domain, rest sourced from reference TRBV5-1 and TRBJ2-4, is KAGVTQTPRYLIKTRGQQVTLSCSPISGHRSVSWYQQTPGQGLQFLFEYFSETQRNKGNFPGRFSGRQFSNSRSEMNVSTLELGDSALYLCASSPGPFHVAKNIQYFGAGTRLSVL.

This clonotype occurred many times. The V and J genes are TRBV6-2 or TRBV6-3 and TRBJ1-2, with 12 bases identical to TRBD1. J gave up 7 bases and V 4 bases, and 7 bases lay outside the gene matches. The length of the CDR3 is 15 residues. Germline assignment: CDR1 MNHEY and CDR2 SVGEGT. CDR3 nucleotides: TGTGCCAGCAGTTTCCGGGACAGGGGGCCGGGTGGCTACACCTTC. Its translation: CASSFRDRGPGGYTF.

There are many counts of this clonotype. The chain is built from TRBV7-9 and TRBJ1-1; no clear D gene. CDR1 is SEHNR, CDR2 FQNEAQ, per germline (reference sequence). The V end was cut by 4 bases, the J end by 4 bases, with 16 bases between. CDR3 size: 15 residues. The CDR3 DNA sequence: TGTGCCAGCAGCTACCCTCTCGGGGAGACCACTGAAGCTTTCTTT. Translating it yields CASSYPLGETTEAFF.